The 11 T cell receptor beta chains below were found in one sample sequenced in a study of cytomegalovirus exposure and HLA in healthy donors. The data were produced by immunoSEQ multiplex PCR, yet TCRdb's version contains in-frame clones alone and is incomplete. In the table there are approximately 120,000 clones, around 86% of which are singletons. The specimen sequenced was PBMCs. The origin of the receptors is a young woman in good health and CMV-seronegative.

This CDR3 is CASSGTGDGYTF. The CDR3, as DNA: TGTGCCAGCAGCGGGACAGGGGACGGCTACACCTTC. The V and J genes are TRBV27 and TRBJ1-2; the match to TRBD1 covers 10 bases. The germline CDR1 and CDR2 sequences are MNHEY and SMNVEV (reference sequence). The CDR3 has 12 residues. With 6 bases clipped from V and 8 bases from J, the junction kept 3 bases outside the gene matches.

V usage is TRBV14 and J usage is TRBJ1-2; 9 bases are a match to TRBD1. Germline lookup yields CDR1 SGHDN and CDR2 FVKESK. The CDR3 covers 13 residues. Trimming cost V 4 bases and J 6 bases; bases outside gene matches: 3. The CDR3 DNA is TGTGCCAGCAGCCCAACAGGGGGCGATGGCTACACCTTC. It specifies CASSPTGGDGYTF.

The J gene is TRBJ1-4, the V gene TRBV19; possibly TRBD1 for D (5 bases). CDR1 LNHDA and CDR2 SQIVND come from the germline V gene (reference sequence). Trimming left V 7 bases short and J 4 bases short, with 16 bases between. The length of the CDR3 is 15 residues. CDR3 region: CASKDTQGDNEKLFF. In DNA, the CDR3 is TGTGCCAGTAAGGACACCCAAGGGGATAATGAAAAACTGTTTTTT.

The chain carries TRBV5-1 and TRBJ2-1; weak D call: TRBD2 (7 bases). This CDR3 region has 19 residues. Per germline, CDR1 SGHRS and CDR2 YFSETQ. Trimming took 0 bases from V and 7 from J, leaving 26 bases between them. The CDR3, as DNA: TGCGCCAGCAGCTTGGCGGGGGGTACCGGGACAAAGACCGGAAATGAGCAGTTCTTC. It codes for CASSLAGGTGTKTGNEQFF.

This chain uses TRBV9 with TRBJ1-1; 7 positions agree with TRBD1. CDR1 and CDR2 from the germline V gene are SGDLS and YYNGEE. The junction had 12 bases not matched to a gene; V was cut back by 4 bases and J by 3 bases. The CDR3 is made up of 16 amino acids. CDR3 residues: CASSPSGGTDDTEAFF. CDR3 in DNA: TGTGCCAGCAGCCCGAGTGGTGGGACAGATGACACTGAAGCTTTCTTT.

The V gene is TRBV19, the J gene TRBJ2-1; 13 nucleotides match TRBD2. Germline CDR1 is LNHDA and CDR2 is SQIVND (reference sequence). V dropped 6 bases and J dropped 3; count of bases not matched to a gene: 8. The length of the CDR3 is 17 residues. CDR3 amino acids: CASSRPGLAGFYNEQFF. The CDR3 region has the DNA TGTGCCAGTAGCCGACCGGGACTAGCGGGATTCTACAATGAGCAGTTCTTC.

A few counts support this clone. The V call is TRBV11-2, the J call TRBJ1-2; 11 bases agree with TRBD1. The CDR3 spans 16 residues. Trimming removed 4 bases from V and 5 bases from J; junction bases left unmatched: 9. Germline lookup yields CDR1 SGHAT and CDR2 FQNNGV. CDR3: CASSSLTGTGGYGYTF. The CDR3, as DNA: TGTGCCAGCAGCTCCCTAACCGGGACAGGGGGATATGGCTACACCTTC. Based on the CDR3 plus reference TRBV11-2 and TRBJ1-2, the full variable domain is EAGVAQSPRYKIIEKRQSVAFWCNPISGHATLYWYQQILGQGPKLLIQFQNNGVVDDSQLPKDRFSAERLKGVDSTLKIQPAKLEDSAVYLCASSSLTGTGGYGYTFGSGTRLTVV.

This clone appeared once. The chain combines TRBV2 with TRBJ2-3; D not certain. The V gene's germline CDR1 is SNHLY and CDR2 FYNNEI. With 7 bases removed from V and 0 bases from J, the gap between germline ends came to 11 bases. This CDR3 region has 14 residues. CDR3 sequence reads: CASNRVRSTDTQYF. CDR3 in DNA: TGTGCCAGCAACAGAGTCAGAAGCACAGATACGCAGTATTTT.

This clone was observed a single time. The CDR3 DNA is TGTGCCAGCAGCGTCGAGGGACTTTACAATGAGCAGTTCTTC. Its protein is CASSVEGLYNEQFF. V usage is TRBV9 and J usage is TRBJ2-1, with D possibly being TRBD2 (6 bases). Germline values: CDR1 SGDLS, CDR2 YYNGEE. Trimming took off 2 bases at V and 4 bases at J, with 10 bases between the two ends. This CDR3 has 14 residues. Full variable domain (remainder filled in from reference TRBV9 and TRBJ2-1): DSGVTQTPKHLITATGQRVTLRCSPRSGDLSVYWYQQSLDQGLQFLIQYYNGEERAKGNILERFSAQQFPDLHSELNLSSLELGDSALYFCASSVEGLYNEQFFGPGTRLTVL.

The rearrangement links TRBV6-5 to TRBJ1-1; 9 bases map to TRBD1. V lost 5 bases and J lost 11; bases outside the gene matches: 9. Germline loops: CDR1 MNHEY, CDR2 SVGAGI. The CDR3 has 13 residues. In DNA form, the CDR3 reads TGTGCCAGCAGTCCGCCGGGACAGGGTCGTGCTTTCTTT. Its protein product is CASSPPGQGRAFF.

The rearrangement uses TRBV11-2 and TRBJ2-3, with 8 bases lining up with TRBD2. This CDR3 has 15 residues. Germline V lookup: CDR1 SGHAT, CDR2 FQNNGV. With 2 bases clipped from V and 0 bases from J, the junction kept 1 base outside the gene matches. CDR3 coding DNA: TGTGCCAGCAGCTTACAGCGGGAGAGCACAGATACGCAGTATTTT. This codes for CASSLQRESTDTQYF.